This entry concerns a single T cell receptor (beta chain). Antigen unknown. This record belongs to a study of T cell responses to AZD1222 COVID-19 vaccine. Across the study: Pooled samples include second doses given at about 4 or 12 weeks.

V lost 5 bases to trimming and J lost 0 bases, with 13 bases between them. The CDR3 is 15 residues long. Germline CDR1 reads MNHEY; CDR2 reads SMNVEV (reference sequence). General study findings and limits: Variant regions that are unmutated are reportedly the target of nearly half of spike-specific TCRs.

Data came from immunoSEQ multiplex PCR; TCRdb stores just in-frame clones and leaves some out. Of some 140,000 clones in the sample, more than 85% were seen once. The origin of this receptor is an adult in good health. The J gene is TRBJ1-1, the V gene TRBV27; D possibly corresponds to TRBD1 (5 bases). The sample in question was peripheral blood, obtained on day 0 of AZD1222 vaccination. CDR3 coding DNA: TGTGCCAGCAGTCGCCGGGACGGCATGAACACTGAAGCTTTCTTT. Encoded protein: CASSRRDGMNTEAFF.